This T cell receptor beta chain was sequenced during a study of regulatory T cells in long-lasting Graves disease. Study-wide points: Persistent disease preferred TRBV28, TRBJ1-2 and TRBJ2-5; new disease, TRBV20-1 and TRBJ2-1. The small sample size may have reduced accuracy.

This clonotype was seen repeatedly, ten times or more. Its matching antigen is unknown. Building of the TCR beta libraries involved iRepertoire HTBI primers and Arm-PCR of CDR3 regions. A single record per CDR3 protein comes from TCRdb applying MiXCR to the multiplex PCR reads. This sample has around 360,000 distinct CDR3 sequences, with roughly 17% found just once. V lost 4 bases to trimming and J lost 0 bases, with 6 bases between them. The CDR3 contains 13 residues. Germline loops: CDR1 KGHDR, CDR2 SFDVKD. Time point indicated: newly diagnosed GD, antithyroid drugs for less than 3 months. From RNA extracted from PBMCs, the TCR library was made. These data were also reused for a study on T cells in Graves' hyperthyroidism and ophthalmopathy. That paper notes: Patients aged 18 to 65 had newly diagnosed hyperthyroidism of under 2 months' duration. When the TCR CDR3 underwent first-round RT-PCR, the HTBI primer set was used.

The rearrangement uses TRBV24-1 and TRBJ2-7, with D unresolved. This sequence was found in a woman aged 18 to 35 with Graves disease. Source: peripheral blood mononuclear cells (PBMCs), taken at new diagnosis, from a patient treated with antithyroid drugs. The CDR3 loop is CATSEGYSYEQYF. CDR3 sequence (DNA): TGTGCCACCAGTGAGGGCTACTCCTACGAGCAGTACTTC.